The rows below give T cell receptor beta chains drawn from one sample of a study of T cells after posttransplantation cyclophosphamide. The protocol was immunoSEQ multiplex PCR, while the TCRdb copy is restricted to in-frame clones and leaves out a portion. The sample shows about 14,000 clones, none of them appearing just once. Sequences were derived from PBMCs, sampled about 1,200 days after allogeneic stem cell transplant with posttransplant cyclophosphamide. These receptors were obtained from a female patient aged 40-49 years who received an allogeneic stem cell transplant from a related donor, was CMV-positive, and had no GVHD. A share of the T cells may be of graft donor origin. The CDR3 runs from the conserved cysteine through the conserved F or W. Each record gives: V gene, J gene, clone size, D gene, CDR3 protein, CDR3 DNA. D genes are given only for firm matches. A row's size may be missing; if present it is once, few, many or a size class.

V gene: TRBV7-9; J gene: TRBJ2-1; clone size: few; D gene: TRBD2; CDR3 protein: CASSFGLAGYNEQFF; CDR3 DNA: TGTGCCAGCAGCTTTGGTCTAGCGGGGTACAATGAGCAGTTCTTC
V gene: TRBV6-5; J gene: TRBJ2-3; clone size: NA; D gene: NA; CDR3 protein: CASSPGEGATDTQYF; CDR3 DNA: TGTGCCAGCAGTCCCGGTGAAGGGGCAACAGATACGCAGTATTTT
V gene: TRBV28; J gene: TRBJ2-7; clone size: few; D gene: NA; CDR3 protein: CASSGQGYEQYF; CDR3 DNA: TGTGCCAGCAGTGGCCAGGGCTACGAGCAGTACTTC
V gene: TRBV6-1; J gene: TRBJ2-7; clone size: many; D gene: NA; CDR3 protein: CASKTDGSSYEQYF; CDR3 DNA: TGTGCCAGCAAAACGGACGGGAGCTCCTACGAGCAGTACTTC
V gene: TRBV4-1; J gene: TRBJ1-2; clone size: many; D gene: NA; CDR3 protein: CASSQAVQLSYGYTF; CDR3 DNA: TGCGCCAGCAGCCAAGCCGTACAGCTTTCCTATGGCTACACCTTC
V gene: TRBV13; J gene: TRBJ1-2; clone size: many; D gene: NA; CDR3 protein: CASSLLGGPTNYGYTF; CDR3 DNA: TGTGCCAGCAGCCTCCTCGGCGGCCCCACGAACTATGGCTACACCTTC
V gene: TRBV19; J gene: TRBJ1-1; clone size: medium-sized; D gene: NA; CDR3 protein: CASSPTVNTEAFF; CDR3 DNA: TGTGCCAGTAGCCCGACTGTGAACACTGAAGCTTTCTTT
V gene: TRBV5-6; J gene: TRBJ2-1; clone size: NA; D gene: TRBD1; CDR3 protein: CASSLRDRISNEQFF; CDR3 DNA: TGTGCCAGCAGCCTCCGGGACAGAATTTCCAATGAGCAGTTCTTC
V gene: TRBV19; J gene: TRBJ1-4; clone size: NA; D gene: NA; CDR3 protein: CASRGTAATNEKLLF; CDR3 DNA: TGTGCCAGTCGGGGAACAGCTGCAACTAATGAAAAACTGCTTTTT
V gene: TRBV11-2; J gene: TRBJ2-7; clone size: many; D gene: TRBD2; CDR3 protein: CASSFYSGGGYEQYF; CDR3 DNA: TGTGCCAGTAGCTTTTATAGCGGGGGGGGCTACGAGCAGTACTTC
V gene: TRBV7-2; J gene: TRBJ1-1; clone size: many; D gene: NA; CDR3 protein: CASFPTLGTEAFF; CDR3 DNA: TGTGCCAGCTTCCCGACACTGGGCACTGAAGCTTTCTTT
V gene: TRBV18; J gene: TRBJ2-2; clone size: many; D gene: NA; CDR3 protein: CASSPPVRGFTGELFF; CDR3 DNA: TGTGCCAGCTCACCACCGGTCAGAGGCTTCACCGGGGAGCTGTTTTTT
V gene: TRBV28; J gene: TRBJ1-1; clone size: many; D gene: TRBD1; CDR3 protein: CASSSPLTGGPRSTEAFF; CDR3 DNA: TGTGCCAGCAGTTCCCCCTTGACAGGGGGCCCTCGTTCCACTGAAGCTTTCTTT
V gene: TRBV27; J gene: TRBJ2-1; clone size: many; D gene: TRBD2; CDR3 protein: CASSLYSLAGKEQFF; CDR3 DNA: TGTGCCAGCAGTTTATATAGCCTAGCGGGAAAGGAGCAGTTCTTC
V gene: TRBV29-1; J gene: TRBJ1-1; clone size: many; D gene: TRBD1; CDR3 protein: CSVDGHRGEGAFF; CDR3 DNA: TGCAGCGTTGATGGTCACAGGGGAGAAGGAGCTTTCTTT
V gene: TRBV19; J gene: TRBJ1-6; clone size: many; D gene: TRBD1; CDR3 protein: CASSLGQGGNNSPLHF; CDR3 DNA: TGTGCCAGTAGTCTCGGACAGGGGGGAAATAATTCACCCCTCCACTTT
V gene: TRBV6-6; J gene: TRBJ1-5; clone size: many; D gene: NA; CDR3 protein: CASSYDNTYQPQHF; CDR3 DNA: TGTGCCAGCAGTTACGATAACACCTATCAGCCCCAGCATTTT
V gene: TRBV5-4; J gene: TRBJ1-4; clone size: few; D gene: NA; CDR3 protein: CASSLVQGSFNTTNEKLFF; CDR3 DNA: TGTGCCAGCAGCTTGGTTCAGGGGTCCTTTAACACAACTAATGAAAAACTGTTTTTT
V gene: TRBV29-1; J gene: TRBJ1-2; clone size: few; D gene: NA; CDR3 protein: CSEDSGHGYTF; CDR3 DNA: TGCAGCGAGGACAGCGGCCATGGCTACACCTTC
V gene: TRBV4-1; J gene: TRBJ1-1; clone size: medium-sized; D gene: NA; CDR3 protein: CASSQREITEAFF; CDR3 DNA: TGCGCCAGCAGCCAAAGGGAGATAACTGAAGCTTTCTTT
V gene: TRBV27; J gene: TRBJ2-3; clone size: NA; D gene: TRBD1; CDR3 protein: CASRQGADTQYF; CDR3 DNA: TGTGCCAGTCGACAGGGTGCAGATACGCAGTATTTT
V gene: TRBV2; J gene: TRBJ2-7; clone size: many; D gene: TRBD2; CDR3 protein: CASSGRGGGEQYF; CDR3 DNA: TGTGCCAGCAGTGGGCGGGGGGGCGGCGAGCAGTACTTC
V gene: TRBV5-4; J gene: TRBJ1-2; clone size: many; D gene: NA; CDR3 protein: CASSQIRTTGGYGYTF; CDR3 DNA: TGTGCCAGCAGCCAAATTAGGACAACCGGCGGCTATGGCTACACCTTC
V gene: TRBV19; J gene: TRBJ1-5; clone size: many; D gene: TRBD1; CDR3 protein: CASVQGDYNQPQHF; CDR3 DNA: TGTGCCAGTGTACAGGGGGATTACAATCAGCCCCAGCATTTT
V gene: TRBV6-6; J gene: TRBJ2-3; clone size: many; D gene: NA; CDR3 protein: CASSPSGTDTQYF; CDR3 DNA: TGTGCCAGCAGTCCCAGCGGAACAGATACGCAGTATTTT
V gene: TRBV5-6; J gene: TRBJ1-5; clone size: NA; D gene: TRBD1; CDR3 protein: CASSFGTGNQPQHF; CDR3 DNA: TGTGCCAGCAGCTTCGGGACAGGGAACCAGCCCCAGCATTTT
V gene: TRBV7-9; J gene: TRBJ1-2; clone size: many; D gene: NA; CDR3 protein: CASSGSGGVIDGYTF; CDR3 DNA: TGTGCCAGCAGCGGGTCGGGGGGCGTTATTGATGGCTACACCTTC
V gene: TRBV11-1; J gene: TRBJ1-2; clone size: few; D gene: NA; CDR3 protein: CASSSLAYRSF; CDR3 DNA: TGTGCCAGCAGCTCCCTGGCATATCGCTCCTTC
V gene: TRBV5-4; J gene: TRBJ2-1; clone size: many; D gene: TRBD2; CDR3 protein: CASTLEPGGSYNEQFF; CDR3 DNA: TGTGCCAGCACCTTGGAACCGGGGGGGTCCTACAATGAGCAGTTCTTC
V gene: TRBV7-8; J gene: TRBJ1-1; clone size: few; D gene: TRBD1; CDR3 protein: CASSLALAGGTEAFF; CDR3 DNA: TGTGCCAGCAGCTTAGCGCTTGCAGGGGGCACTGAAGCTTTCTTT
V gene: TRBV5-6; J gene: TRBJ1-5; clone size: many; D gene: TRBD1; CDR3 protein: CASSLGTGRQPQHF; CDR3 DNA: TGTGCCAGCAGCTTGGGGACAGGGCGTCAGCCCCAGCATTTT
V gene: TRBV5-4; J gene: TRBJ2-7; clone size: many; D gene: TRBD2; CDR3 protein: CASSLGLAGGDEQYF; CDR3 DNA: TGTGCCAGCAGCTTGGGACTAGCGGGGGGCGACGAGCAGTACTTC
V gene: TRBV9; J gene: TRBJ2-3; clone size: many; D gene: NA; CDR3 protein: CASSVVEAPDTQYF; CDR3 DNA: TGTGCCAGCAGCGTAGTGGAGGCTCCAGATACGCAGTATTTT
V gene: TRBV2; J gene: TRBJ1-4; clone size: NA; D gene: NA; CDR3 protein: CASKGLVATNEKLFF; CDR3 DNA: TGTGCCAGCAAAGGACTTGTTGCAACTAATGAAAAACTGTTTTTT
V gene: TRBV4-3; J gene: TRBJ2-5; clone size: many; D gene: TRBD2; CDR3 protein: CASSQEGGNGETQYF; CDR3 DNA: TGCGCCAGCAGCCAAGAGGGAGGGAACGGAGAGACCCAGTACTTC
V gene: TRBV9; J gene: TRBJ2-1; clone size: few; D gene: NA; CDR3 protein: CASSVALRGPNNEQFF; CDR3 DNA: TGTGCCAGCAGCGTAGCCTTGCGGGGACCGAACAATGAGCAGTTCTTC
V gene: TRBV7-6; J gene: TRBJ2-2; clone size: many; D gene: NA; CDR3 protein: CASSFRTGELFF; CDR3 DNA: TGTGCCAGCAGTTTCCGTACCGGGGAGCTGTTTTTT
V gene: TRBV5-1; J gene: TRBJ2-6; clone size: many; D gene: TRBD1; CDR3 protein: CASSRTGGASGANVLTF; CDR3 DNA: TGCGCCAGCAGCCGAACAGGGGGAGCATCTGGGGCCAACGTCCTGACTTTC
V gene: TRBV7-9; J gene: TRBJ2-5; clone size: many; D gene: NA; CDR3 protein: CASSDTRDSGTQYF; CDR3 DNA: TGTGCCAGCAGCGACACCCGGGACTCGGGGACCCAGTACTTC
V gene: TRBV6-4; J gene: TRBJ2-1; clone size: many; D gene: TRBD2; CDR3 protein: CASSSASGAYNEQFF; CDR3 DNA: TGTGCCAGCAGTAGCGCTAGCGGGGCCTACAATGAGCAGTTCTTC
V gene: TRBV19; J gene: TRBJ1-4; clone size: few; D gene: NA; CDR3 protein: CASSKLGLEKLFF; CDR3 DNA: TGTGCCAGTAGTAAACTTGGGCTTGAAAAACTGTTTTTT
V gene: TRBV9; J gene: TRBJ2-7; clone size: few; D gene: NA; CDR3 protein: CACSIRQGTAYEQYF; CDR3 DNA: TGTGCCTGTAGCATCAGGCAGGGGACGGCCTACGAGCAGTACTTC